Listed below are T cell receptor beta chains from one sample, sequenced in a study of blood T cell repertoires in COVID-19. Data came from immunoSEQ multiplex PCR; TCRdb stores just in-frame clones and leaves some out. The table has about 350,000 clones, 89% seen once. Sample: peripheral blood. These receptors were obtained from a woman aged 55-69 years with COVID-19, enrolled during active disease. Each CDR3 is given with its conserved first and last residue. The order of the fields is V gene, clone size, CDR3 length, J gene, D gene, CDR3 DNA, CDR3 protein. The D gene is left open where the match is weak. Where a row states a size, it is once, few, many or the class of an expanded clone; other rows omit it.

v_call: TRBV6-5
clone_size: -
cdr3_length: 14
j_call: TRBJ1-2
d_call: -
cdr3_nt: TGTGCCAGCAGTTACTCAGAGACTAACTATGGCTACACCTTC
cdr3_aa: CASSYSETNYGYTF

v_call: TRBV18
clone_size: -
cdr3_length: 15
j_call: TRBJ2-7
d_call: TRBD1
cdr3_nt: TGTGCCAGCTCACCGGCGACAGGGGGCACGTACGAGCAGTACTTC
cdr3_aa: CASSPATGGTYEQYF

v_call: TRBV7-2
clone_size: -
cdr3_length: 14
j_call: TRBJ2-3
d_call: -
cdr3_nt: TGTGCCAGCAGCTTAGATTCAGGCACAGATACGCAGTATTTT
cdr3_aa: CASSLDSGTDTQYF

v_call: TRBV30
clone_size: -
cdr3_length: 13
j_call: TRBJ1-5
d_call: -
cdr3_nt: TGTGCCTGGAGCGGGGGGACGGGGCAGCCCCAGCATTTT
cdr3_aa: CAWSGGTGQPQHF

v_call: TRBV19
clone_size: -
cdr3_length: 12
j_call: TRBJ2-2
d_call: -
cdr3_nt: TGTGCCAGTAGTATGCGGACCGGGGAGCTGTTTTTT
cdr3_aa: CASSMRTGELFF

v_call: TRBV7-6
clone_size: -
cdr3_length: 15
j_call: TRBJ1-4
d_call: TRBD1
cdr3_nt: TGTGCCAGCAGCAAAACGGGGGACAGGAATGAAAAACTGTTTTTT
cdr3_aa: CASSKTGDRNEKLFF

v_call: TRBV5-1
clone_size: -
cdr3_length: 15
j_call: TRBJ2-1
d_call: TRBD2
cdr3_nt: TGCGCCAGCAGCTACCTCGGCGGGGGATACAATGAGCAGTTCTTC
cdr3_aa: CASSYLGGGYNEQFF

v_call: TRBV5-1
clone_size: -
cdr3_length: 15
j_call: TRBJ2-3
d_call: TRBD2
cdr3_nt: TGCGCCAGCAGCTTGGGAGGGACTAGTTCAGATACGCAGTATTTT
cdr3_aa: CASSLGGTSSDTQYF

v_call: TRBV2
clone_size: -
cdr3_length: 14
j_call: TRBJ2-1
d_call: TRBD1
cdr3_nt: TGTGCCAGCAGTGTTAGAGGGGGCGGGAATGAGCAGTTCTTC
cdr3_aa: CASSVRGGGNEQFF

v_call: TRBV9
clone_size: -
cdr3_length: 12
j_call: TRBJ1-1
d_call: -
cdr3_nt: TGTGCCAGCAGGGGGCCGGACACTGAAGCTTTCTTT
cdr3_aa: CASRGPDTEAFF

v_call: TRBV27
clone_size: -
cdr3_length: 14
j_call: TRBJ2-5
d_call: -
cdr3_nt: TGTGCCACCAGCGTGGGAGCGCTCCAAGAGACCCAGTACTTC
cdr3_aa: CATSVGALQETQYF

v_call: TRBV5-1
clone_size: -
cdr3_length: 13
j_call: TRBJ1-1
d_call: -
cdr3_nt: TGCGCCAGCAGTCTGGGGCTGAACACTGAAGCTTTCTTT
cdr3_aa: CASSLGLNTEAFF

v_call: TRBV7-8
clone_size: -
cdr3_length: 14
j_call: TRBJ2-7
d_call: -
cdr3_nt: TGTGCCAGCAGCTTAGTTGGGGGGACCTACGAGCAGTACTTC
cdr3_aa: CASSLVGGTYEQYF

v_call: TRBV2
clone_size: -
cdr3_length: 16
j_call: TRBJ2-1
d_call: TRBD2
cdr3_nt: TGTGCCAGCAGTGAAGCGGGACTAGCGGGGGGCAATGAGCAGTTCTTC
cdr3_aa: CASSEAGLAGGNEQFF

v_call: TRBV5-6
clone_size: -
cdr3_length: 15
j_call: TRBJ1-2
d_call: -
cdr3_nt: TGTGCCAGCAGCTTGGAAGCTACGAGCCGGTATGGCTACACCTTC
cdr3_aa: CASSLEATSRYGYTF

v_call: TRBV7-9
clone_size: few
cdr3_length: 15
j_call: TRBJ1-2
d_call: -
cdr3_nt: TGTGCCAGCAGCCAGGAAAACAGGGTTGTTGATGGCTACACCTTC
cdr3_aa: CASSQENRVVDGYTF

v_call: TRBV27
clone_size: once
cdr3_length: 14
j_call: TRBJ2-7
d_call: -
cdr3_nt: TGTGCCAGCAGTAGACAGGAGAGCTCCTACGAGCAGTACTTC
cdr3_aa: CASSRQESSYEQYF

v_call: TRBV5-1
clone_size: -
cdr3_length: 15
j_call: TRBJ1-4
d_call: TRBD1
cdr3_nt: TGCGCCAGCAGCTTGGTAGGACAGGGCTATGAAAAACTGTTTTTT
cdr3_aa: CASSLVGQGYEKLFF

v_call: TRBV6-5
clone_size: -
cdr3_length: 14
j_call: TRBJ2-7
d_call: TRBD2
cdr3_nt: TGTGCCAGCAGTCCCGGGACTAGCGGCTACGAGCAGTACTTC
cdr3_aa: CASSPGTSGYEQYF

v_call: TRBV6-5
clone_size: -
cdr3_length: 12
j_call: TRBJ1-5
d_call: TRBD1
cdr3_nt: TGTGCCAGCAGCCTTAGGACAGGGGCCTGGCATTTT
cdr3_aa: CASSLRTGAWHF

v_call: TRBV5-1
clone_size: few
cdr3_length: 17
j_call: TRBJ1-2
d_call: TRBD1
cdr3_nt: TGCGCCAGCAGCTTGGGAATTACCGGGACAGACTTTTATGGCTACACCTTC
cdr3_aa: CASSLGITGTDFYGYTF

v_call: TRBV5-8
clone_size: -
cdr3_length: 19
j_call: TRBJ1-2
d_call: -
cdr3_nt: TGTGCCAGCCCCGATCGCCTACCAGGTGGCTTCATATCTAACTATGGCTACACCTTC
cdr3_aa: CASPDRLPGGFISNYGYTF

v_call: TRBV18
clone_size: once
cdr3_length: 16
j_call: TRBJ1-1
d_call: -
cdr3_nt: TGTGCCAGCTCACCCGGCGGCACAGGGATGAACACTGAAGCTTTCTTT
cdr3_aa: CASSPGGTGMNTEAFF

v_call: TRBV4-1
clone_size: -
cdr3_length: 22
j_call: TRBJ2-7
d_call: TRBD2
cdr3_nt: TGCGCCAGCAGCCAAGGAGGTCAAGGAGGGCTAGCGGGGGGCGTAAGCTCCTACGAGCAGTACTTC
cdr3_aa: CASSQGGQGGLAGGVSSYEQYF

v_call: TRBV5-1
clone_size: -
cdr3_length: 17
j_call: TRBJ1-2
d_call: TRBD1
cdr3_nt: TGCGCCAGCAGCATAGGACAGGGAAAATTAGCTAACTATGGCTACACCTTC
cdr3_aa: CASSIGQGKLANYGYTF

v_call: TRBV28
clone_size: -
cdr3_length: 13
j_call: TRBJ2-2
d_call: -
cdr3_nt: TGTGCCAGCACCCCGAGGCAGGGTAGGGAGCTGTTTTTT
cdr3_aa: CASTPRQGRELFF

v_call: TRBV28
clone_size: once
cdr3_length: 13
j_call: TRBJ1-4
d_call: TRBD1
cdr3_nt: TGTGCCAGCAGTCAGCGGACAGGGGAAAAACTGTTTTTT
cdr3_aa: CASSQRTGEKLFF